These 12 T cell receptor beta chains came from one sample sequenced in a study of blood T cells in healthy people across ages. Next came a second PCR, run for roughly 6 to 11 cycles, which used a sample-barcoded 5' primer along with a J-beta primer mix. TCRdb redid the calling of the 5' RACE reads with MiXCR, one entry per CDR3 protein. The table includes hundreds of thousands of distinct CDR3 sequences, more than 20% detected once. The sequenced sample consisted of blood. These receptors were obtained from a man between 65 and 79 years old in good health.

This clonotype has more than one count but fewer than ten. This chain links TRBV12-3 or TRBV12-4 with TRBJ2-2; no definite D call. V dropped 2 bases and J dropped 4 bases, with 5 bases sitting between them. The CDR3 loop spans 13 amino acids. The CDR3 DNA follows: TGTGCCAGCAGTTTATACATCACCGGGGAGCTGTTTTTT. Translation: CASSLYITGELFF.

This clonotype has just a few counts. The CDR3 bases are TGTGCCAGCAGCCGTGTGATGGACATTCAGTACTTC. This codes for CASSRVMDIQYF. The chain joins TRBV12-3 or TRBV12-4 to TRBJ2-4; no definite D call. CDR3 length: 12 residues. Trimming shortened V by 6 bases and J by 8 bases, and 11 bases separated the two germline ends.

The CDR3 sequence: CAVGSPYEQYF. In nucleotides, the CDR3 is TGTGCGGTAGGGAGTCCCTACGAGCAGTACTTC. The J gene is TRBJ2-1, the V gene TRBV30; possible D gene TRBD2, 5 bases. Judging by the DNA end, TRBJ2-7 fits better; the J call may be wrong. The germline V gene has CDR1 GTSNPN and CDR2 SVGIG (reference sequence). This CDR3 has 11 residues.

This clonotype was detected a few times. The CDR3: CASSLYLNTEAFF. The DNA for the CDR3 is TGTGCCAGCAGCTTATACCTCAACACTGAAGCTTTCTTT. The chain combines TRBV7-2 with TRBJ1-1, with unresolved D. Trimming cost V 2 bases and J 2 bases, with 6 bases left between them. Germline CDR1 is SGHTA and CDR2 is FQGNSA. This CDR3 is 13 amino acids long.

This clonotype turned up a few times. V is TRBV3-1 and J is TRBJ2-1; no firm D call. V lost 0 bases to trimming and J lost 4 bases, with 7 bases between them. The CDR3 runs to 14 residues. Germline-derived CDR1 and CDR2 are LGHDT and YNNKEL (reference sequence). The CDR3, as DNA: TGTGCCAGCAGCCAAGATAGTGAATACAATGAGCAGTTCTTC. This translates into CASSQDSEYNEQFF.

This clonotype has more than one count but fewer than ten. This rearrangement joins TRBV27 to TRBJ2-2, with unresolved D. Trimming removed 4 bases at V and 8 bases at J, with 11 bases between. The CDR3 is made up of 13 amino acids. Germline CDR1 MNHEY, CDR2 SMNVEV (reference sequence). DNA for the CDR3: TGTGCCAGCAGTTCCCCCTTCCCAGGGGAGCTGTTTTTT. Translating gives CASSSPFPGELFF.

This clonotype was seen a few times. The V gene is TRBV7-2, the J gene TRBJ2-1, with D possibly matching TRBD1 (5 bases). From germline, CDR1 is SGHTA and CDR2 FQGNSA. V gave up 7 bases and J gave up 10 bases, with 14 bases separating them. The CDR3 length is 12 residues. CDR3 sequence: CASTLGPGEQFF. The CDR3 DNA reads TGTGCCAGCACCTTGGGGCCAGGGGAGCAGTTCTTC.

The chain carries TRBV20-1 and TRBJ2-7; 8 bases are a match to TRBD2. With 3 bases clipped from V and 5 bases from J, the junction kept 15 bases outside the gene matches. CDR3 length equals 16 residues. Germline CDR1 reads DFQATT; CDR2 reads SNEGSKA (reference sequence). CDR3 nucleotide sequence: TGCAGTGCTAGGAACCCGGCCGGGACTAGTGGGGACGAGCAGTACTTC. Its protein is CSARNPAGTSGDEQYF.

This chain links TRBV7-8 with TRBJ1-5; tentatively, D is TRBD1 (6 bases). V was clipped by 1 base and J by 0 bases, with 13 bases between them. Germline V gene sequence: CDR1 SGHVS, CDR2 FQNEAQ. This CDR3 has 17 amino acids. In nucleotides, the CDR3 is TGTGCCAGCAGCTTAGAGGGGGACGATTATAGCAATCAGCCCCAGCATTTT. This sequence encodes CASSLEGDDYSNQPQHF.

The chain combines TRBV7-9 with TRBJ1-1; D unresolved. Germline V lookup: CDR1 SEHNR, CDR2 FQNEAQ (reference sequence). CDR3 length: 9 residues. Trimming removed 5 bases at V and 9 bases at J, with 4 bases between. CDR3 in DNA: TGTGCCAGCAGCCCAAAAGCTTTCTTT. Translation: CASSPKAFF.

The chain couples TRBV5-1 to TRBJ2-3; a possible D gene is TRBD1 (5 bases). This CDR3 contains 15 residues. Germline loops: CDR1 SGHRS, CDR2 YFSETQ. With 4 bases removed from V and 0 bases from J, the gap between germline ends came to 12 bases. CDR3 sequence (DNA): TGCGCCAGCAGCCAACAAGCAGGGAGCACAGATACGCAGTATTTT. Amino acids: CASSQQAGSTDTQYF.

The chain combines TRBV27 with TRBJ2-5; 8 nucleotides align to TRBD2. The V gene's germline CDR1 is MNHEY and CDR2 SMNVEV (reference sequence). The trim removed 0 bases at V and 2 bases at J, leaving 2 bases unmatched. This CDR3 has 15 residues. The DNA of the CDR3 is TGTGCCAGCAGTTTATCCATAGCGGGGCAAGAGACCCAGTACTTC. It codes for CASSLSIAGQETQYF.